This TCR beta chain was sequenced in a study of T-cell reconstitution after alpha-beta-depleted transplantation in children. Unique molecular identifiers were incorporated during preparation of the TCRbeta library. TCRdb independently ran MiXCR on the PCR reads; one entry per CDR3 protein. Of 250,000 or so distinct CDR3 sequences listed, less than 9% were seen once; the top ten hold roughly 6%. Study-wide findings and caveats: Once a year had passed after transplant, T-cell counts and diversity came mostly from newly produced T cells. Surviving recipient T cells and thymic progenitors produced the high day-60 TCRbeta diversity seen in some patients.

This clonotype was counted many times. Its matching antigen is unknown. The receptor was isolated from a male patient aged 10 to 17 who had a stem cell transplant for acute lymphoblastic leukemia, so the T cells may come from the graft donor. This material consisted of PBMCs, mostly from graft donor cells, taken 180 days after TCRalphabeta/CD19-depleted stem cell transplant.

CDR3 sequence (DNA): TGTGCCAGCAGCTTACAGGGGAAGGGATCACCCCTCCACTTT. This translates into CASSLQGKGSPLHF. V and J are TRBV7-3 and TRBJ1-6; TRBD1 is a possible D gene (6 bases). The V end lost 2 bases, the J end lost 10 bases, and 12 bases lay between the germline ends. Germline CDR1 and CDR2: SGHTA and FQGTGA. This CDR3 is 14 amino acids long. The full variable domain, with the rest looked up from reference TRBV7-3 and TRBJ1-6, is GAGVSQTPSNKVTEKGKYVELRCDPISGHTALYWYRQSLGQGPEFLIYFQGTGAADDSGLPNDRFFAVRPEGSVSTLKIQRTERGDSAVYLCASSLQGKGSPLHFGNGTRLTVT.